The next 20 T cell receptor beta chains were all read from a single sample in a study of shared clonotypes between healthy human individuals. Clones were sequenced by immunoSEQ multiplex PCR, and TCRdb holds only the in-frame ones, with some missing. The table shows millions of clones, with roughly 92% occurring only once. Material: naive CD4+ T cells sorted from blood. Noted subset: CD45RA+ positively selected. These receptors all stem from a young man in good health.

The chain is built from TRBV6-1 and TRBJ2-1, with 10 bases that match TRBD2. With 0 bases clipped from V and 2 bases from J, the junction kept 4 bases outside the gene matches. From germline, CDR1 is MNHNS and CDR2 SASEGT. The CDR3 contains 17 residues. CDR3 coding DNA: TGTGCCAGCAGTGAAGCAGGGAGCGGGGGGGCCTACAATGAGCAGTTCTTC. Amino acids: CASSEAGSGGAYNEQFF.

Concerning this clone itself: This sample includes further DNA sequences coding for the same CDR3. V and J are TRBV5-1 and TRBJ1-2, with unresolved D. Germline loops: CDR1 SGHRS, CDR2 YFSETQ. The ends were cut back, 0 bases at V and 8 bases at J, with 8 bases in the middle. This CDR3 is 12 amino acids long. In DNA, the CDR3 is TGCGCCAGCAGCTTGGACAGAGGCGGCTACACCTTC. Residues: CASSLDRGGYTF. The full variable domain, rest sourced from reference TRBV5-1 and TRBJ1-2, is KAGVTQTPRYLIKTRGQQVTLSCSPISGHRSVSWYQQTPGQGLQFLFEYFSETQRNKGNFPGRFSGRQFSNSRSEMNVSTLELGDSALYLCASSLDRGGYTFGSGTRLTVV.

The CDR3 loop reads CASRPGQPTDTQYF. In nucleotides, the CDR3 is TGCGCCAGCAGACCAGGACAGCCCACAGATACGCAGTATTTT. This rearrangement joins TRBV5-1 to TRBJ2-3, with D maybe TRBD1 (6 bases). CDR3 length: 14 residues. The V gene lost 5 bases and the J gene lost 2 bases, with 12 bases spanning the gap. The germline gives CDR1 SGHRS, CDR2 YFSETQ.

The count of this clone is one. The J gene is TRBJ2-7, the V gene TRBV5-1, with D possibly being TRBD2 (6 bases). CDR1 and CDR2 from the germline V gene are SGHRS and YFSETQ. The CDR3 sequence is 14 residues long. Trimming took 0 bases from V and 2 from J, leaving 9 bases between them. The DNA of the CDR3 is TGCGCCAGCAGCTTGGGCGGGAACACCTACGAGCAGTACTTC. Translated: CASSLGGNTYEQYF.

The V and J genes are TRBV6-5 and TRBJ1-1; 7 nucleotides line up with TRBD1. Germline V gives CDR1 MNHEY, CDR2 SVGAGI. V was pared by 2 bases and J by 7 bases, with 4 bases of the junction left unmatched. The length of the CDR3 is 13 residues. The DNA for the CDR3 is TGTGCCAGCAGTTACATCAGGGGGGTTGAAGCTTTCTTT. Translating gives CASSYIRGVEAFF.

The V and J genes are TRBV19 and TRBJ1-5; the D gene is possibly TRBD1 (6 bases). The V gene lost 5 bases and the J gene lost 0 bases, with 14 bases spanning the gap. CDR1 LNHDA and CDR2 SQIVND come from the germline V gene (reference sequence). The CDR3 consists of 16 residues. CDR3 in amino acids: CASSSGQPYSNQPQHF. The DNA of the CDR3 is TGTGCCAGTAGTTCAGGACAGCCGTATAGCAATCAGCCCCAGCATTTT.

A word on this clone: This sample also contains other DNA sequences that code for the same CDR3. The chain links TRBV6-6 to TRBJ1-1; D unclear. The CDR3 spans 11 residues. V was trimmed by 3 bases and J by 5 bases, leaving 4 bases between them. Per the germline V gene, CDR1 is MNHNY and CDR2 is SVGAGI (reference sequence). CDR3 sequence (DNA): TGTGCCAGCAGTTATTCAACTGAAGCTTTCTTT. It is translated as CASSYSTEAFF.

The chain combines TRBV25-1 with TRBJ1-2, with D perhaps TRBD1 (6 bases). Per germline, CDR1 MGHDK and CDR2 SYGVNS. The CDR3 length is 14 residues. V shed 1 base and J shed 3 bases, with 9 bases lying between them. The CDR3 region is CASSELWTDYGYTF. CDR3 coding DNA: TGTGCCAGCAGTGAATTGTGGACAGACTATGGCTACACCTTC.

The V gene is TRBV4-3, the J gene TRBJ2-7; D is tentatively TRBD1 or TRBD2 (6 bases each). The CDR3 loop spans 13 amino acids. V lost 8 bases to trimming and J lost 5 bases, with 16 bases between them. Germline V gives CDR1 LGHNA, CDR2 YSLEER. The DNA for the CDR3 is TGCGCCAGCGGGGTGATCGGGGGCCACGAGCAGTACTTC. Protein product: CASGVIGGHEQYF.

V usage is TRBV6-6 and J usage is TRBJ1-4, with TRBD1 matching over 10 bases. The CDR3 is 14 amino acids. The germline gives CDR1 MNHNY, CDR2 SVGAGI (reference sequence). The ends lost 6 bases at V and 8 bases at J; junction bases unmatched: 6. CDR3 protein: CASSRTGGGEKLFF. CDR3 nucleotides: TGTGCCAGCAGCCGGACAGGGGGTGGGGAAAAACTGTTTTTT.

The V and J genes are TRBV6-6 and TRBJ2-5; no clear D gene. CDR3 size: 15 residues. Per germline, CDR1 MNHNY and CDR2 SVGAGI (reference sequence). Trimming stripped 6 bases from V and 4 bases from J, with 18 bases between. The CDR3 region is CASRNSPVWGETQYF. DNA of the CDR3: TGTGCCAGCAGAAACTCGCCAGTTTGGGGAGAGACCCAGTACTTC.

The V gene is TRBV2, the J gene TRBJ1-1; D is undetermined. Germline assignment: CDR1 SNHLY and CDR2 FYNNEI. Trimming stripped 6 bases from V and 4 bases from J, with 12 bases between. This CDR3 has 13 amino acids. CDR3 sequence reads: CASRINIGTEAFF. CDR3 sequence (DNA): TGTGCCAGCAGAATCAACATCGGCACTGAAGCTTTCTTT.

Concerning this clone: A read error may produce the germline difference seen at one junction end. The chain employs TRBV7-7 and TRBJ2-5; TRBD1 aligns across 7 bases. The CDR3 spans 15 residues. The germline gives CDR1 SSHAT, CDR2 FNYEAQ (reference sequence). CDR3 DNA sequence: TGTGCTAGCAGCTTAGTACAGGGGTTTAGAGAGACCCAGTACTTC. Protein product: CASSLVQGFRETQYF.

The chain uses TRBV7-2 and TRBJ2-7, with 8 bases matching TRBD2. Per the germline V gene, CDR1 is SGHTA and CDR2 is FQGNSA. There are 15 residues in the CDR3. The J segment lost 2 bases and the V segment lost 5 bases, leaving 8 bases of the junction unmatched. This CDR3 reads CASSPGGTVTYEQYF. As DNA, the CDR3 is TGTGCCAGCAGCCCGGGGGGGACTGTAACCTACGAGCAGTACTTC.

This sequence joins TRBV5-1 and TRBJ2-3; D may be TRBD1 (6 bases). Deletions cut 2 bases from V and 6 bases from J, with 19 bases between. Germline V gives CDR1 SGHRS, CDR2 YFSETQ. The CDR3 sequence is 16 residues long. The CDR3 protein is CASSLGTGTLEDTQYF. The CDR3 DNA follows: TGCGCCAGCAGCTTAGGGACCGGGACACTAGAGGATACGCAGTATTTT. Using reference TRBV5-1 and TRBJ2-3 for the parts outside the CDR3, the full variable domain is KAGVTQTPRYLIKTRGQQVTLSCSPISGHRSVSWYQQTPGQGLQFLFEYFSETQRNKGNFPGRFSGRQFSNSRSEMNVSTLELGDSALYLCASSLGTGTLEDTQYFGPGTRLTVL.

The V gene is TRBV6-5, the J gene TRBJ2-7, with 7 bases identical to TRBD1. The CDR3 runs 11 residues. The V segment lost 8 bases and the J segment 6 bases; nucleotides outside the gene matches: 4. Germline V CDR1 and CDR2: MNHEY, SVGAGI. The CDR3 spells CASSTGLEQYF. The CDR3 coding sequence is TGTGCCAGCTCGACAGGGCTCGAGCAGTACTTC.

The chain employs TRBV6-1 and TRBJ2-1, with TRBD2 matching 12 bases. V shed 3 bases, J shed 10 bases, and the junction held 4 bases outside the gene matches. Germline-derived CDR1 and CDR2 are MNHNS and SASEGT. CDR3 length: 14 residues. CDR3: CASSETSGRGEQFF. The CDR3, as DNA: TGTGCCAGCAGTGAGACTAGCGGGAGAGGGGAGCAGTTCTTC.

The rearrangement joins TRBV15 to TRBJ1-2; D is unresolved. The length of the CDR3 is 17 residues. Trimming removed 0 bases from V and 4 bases from J, with 18 bases in between. Germline V CDR1 and CDR2: LNHNV, YYDKDF (reference sequence). The CDR3 DNA follows: TGTGCCACCAGCAGAGATCATAGATTTAAGGGATTCTATGGCTACACCTTC. Protein: CATSRDHRFKGFYGYTF. Based on the CDR3 plus reference TRBV15 and TRBJ1-2, the full variable domain is DAMVIQNPRYQVTQFGKPVTLSCSQTLNHNVMYWYQQKSSQAPKLLFHYYDKDFNNEADTPDNFQSRRPNTSFCFLDIRSPGLGDTAMYLCATSRDHRFKGFYGYTFGSGTRLTVV.

The chain carries TRBV30 and TRBJ2-7, with 8 bases fitting TRBD2. The length of the CDR3 is 13 residues. The germline gives CDR1 GTSNPN, CDR2 SVGIG (reference sequence). Trimming took 7 bases from V and 7 from J; bases not matched to a gene: 12. CDR3 sequence: CASSLRIAGEQYF. The CDR3 DNA reads TGTGCCTCCTCTCTGCGGATAGCGGGGGAGCAGTACTTC.

The chain employs TRBV6-1 and TRBJ2-7; TRBD1 matches 7 bases. Germline V CDR1 and CDR2: MNHNS, SASEGT. Trimming removed 6 bases from V and 3 bases from J; junction bases left unmatched: 8. The CDR3 covers 14 residues. CDR3 loop: CASSRGQPFYEQYF. Written as DNA, the CDR3 is TGTGCCAGCAGCCGGGGACAGCCGTTCTACGAGCAGTACTTC.